A single sample gave rise to the 4 T cell receptor beta chains below, sequenced in a study of blood T cell repertoires in COVID-19. The protocol was immunoSEQ multiplex PCR, while the TCRdb copy is restricted to in-frame clones and leaves out a portion. There are 80,000 or so clones in the sample; around nine tenths occur only once, and 1.9% lies in the top ten. Material: peripheral blood. These receptors came from an older woman with acute or convalescent COVID-19.

This rearrangement joins TRBV13 to TRBJ2-3, with a tentative D call TRBD2 (5 bases). CDR1 is PRHDT and CDR2 is FYEKMQ in the germline V gene (reference sequence). The CDR3 covers 19 residues. Trimming took off 2 bases at V and 8 bases at J, with 29 bases between the two ends. CDR3: CASSLSDRTGGVYGGTQYF. The CDR3 DNA reads as TGTGCCAGCAGCTTAAGTGACCGCACGGGCGGAGTCTACGGAGGTACGCAGTATTTT.

J is TRBJ1-5 and V is TRBV19; no firm D call. This CDR3 is 13 amino acids long. V shed 1 base and J shed 2 bases, with 3 bases lying between them. From germline, CDR1 is LNHDA and CDR2 SQIVND (reference sequence). The CDR3 protein is CASSIAGNQPQHF. The CDR3 region has the DNA TGTGCCAGTAGTATAGCGGGCAATCAGCCCCAGCATTTT. Full variable domain (outside the CDR3, taken from reference TRBV19 and TRBJ1-5): DGGITQSPKYLFRKEGQNVTLSCEQNLNHDAMYWYRQDPGQGLRLIYYSQIVNDFQKGDIAEGYSVSREKKESFPLTVTSAQKNPTAFYLCASSIAGNQPQHFGDGTRLSIL.

The sample holds one count of this clone. V gene TRBV29-1 combines with J gene TRBJ2-5; D is uncertain. The V end lost 7 bases, the J end lost 0 bases, and 3 bases lay between the germline ends. CDR1 and CDR2 from the germline V gene are SQVTM and ANQGSEA. The CDR3 runs to 10 residues. CDR3: CSANQETQYF. The CDR3, as DNA: TGCAGCGCCAACCAAGAGACCCAGTACTTC.

This sequence joins TRBV7-2 and TRBJ2-7; 7 positions agree with TRBD1. The CDR3 is 14 residues long. The germline CDR1 and CDR2 sequences are SGHTA and FQGNSA. V shed 5 bases and J 5 bases; nucleotides not matched to a gene: 9. CDR3 residues: CASSGTGTANEQYF. CDR3 nucleotide sequence: TGTGCCAGCAGCGGAACCGGGACAGCCAACGAGCAGTACTTC.